This paragraph covers one TCR beta chain sequence. Its antigen specificity is not known. No base quality information exists; no much larger clone differs at one position. Library prep was done by multiplex PCR. These reads were obtained on an Illumina HiSeq 2500. TCRbeta libraries were constructed through three rounds of nested PCR with primers (Table S4) according to protocols adapted from ARM-PCR. Before sequencing, PCR products of 200-500 bp were cut from the gel and purified using the QIAquick gel extraction kit. The original methods were these. Reads were cleaned with Trimmomatic, merged with FLASH into complete CDR3 sequences, and assigned to V(D)J germline segments with MiTCR. VDJtools was used to compute clonal diversity as the inverse Simpson's index. A read counted as productive if the sequence was in-frame and lacked a premature stop codon. TCRdb reprocessed the public reads (quality trimming at Q25 with fastp, clone calling with MiXCR) and kept in-frame beta chains. CDR3 protein duplicates are merged, each entry listing the most common genes and DNA. TCRdb's processing, not the authors', yielded these V and J calls. In this sample the table shows some 78,000 distinct CDR3 sequences, around 80% of which occur a single time. The top ten hold about an eighth of the sample.

This sample is part of a study of tumor and adjacent non-tumor tissue in lung cancer (dated by TCRdb to about 2018). Background for the entire study: Of the cohort, around eleven patients had adenocarcinoma, 2 had squamous cell carcinoma and 1 had small cell lung cancer. For each patient, one tumor sample and one normal lung sample were taken, giving around 31 paired specimens that underwent TCRbeta CDR3 sequencing. Bulk TCRbeta repertoires were compared between lung tumor tissue and matched distant non-tumor lung tissue obtained from around 16 lung cancer patients. Ages among the 15 or so patients ranged from roughly 30 to 76 years, there were 10 or so men and 5 women, and disease was at TNM stage I to III. Sequencing generated a total of 95 million to 150 million productive TCRbeta reads, averaging roughly 4.4 million reads per sample.

Reading the germline V gene gives CDR1 MNHNS and CDR2 SASEGT. The CDR3 has 13 amino acids, counting the end cysteine and phenylalanine. Just the 39-base CDR3 DNA is kept, in frame starting at base 1. V is shortened by 5 bases, J by 9 bases, and the region joining them spans 17 bases. Points the paper makes about the study in general: Peripheral blood was not sequenced, so blood TCRbeta repertoires were not examined in the lung cancer patients of the study. Only about 14 patients were in the cohort, and the authors stated that larger samples and more detailed clinical data are needed. Neither the sequencing platform nor unique molecular identifiers are named or mentioned anywhere in the methods. In normal lung, the top 100 clones accounted for a significantly larger cumulative share of the repertoire than in tumor tissue. Tumor tissue showed significantly greater TCR diversity (inverse Simpson) than normal lung tissue (approximately 400 vs 170, P = 0.0075, Mann-Whitney U test). Significantly higher TCR diversity was found in younger patients, and higher tumor TCR diversity was associated with shorter overall and disease-free survival.

RNA was extracted from bulk unsorted tissue and checked for quality with a NanoDrop ND-1000 and an Agilent 2100. The donors were newly diagnosed lung cancer patients admitted for thoracic surgery in China from August to November 2014 who had not received prior chemotherapy. The study excluded patients who had received radiotherapy or chemotherapy before or who had another cancer at the same time. Pieces of surgical tissue measuring roughly 1-2.1 cm3 were kept in RNAlater solution and held at -80 degrees C until needed. The material sequenced was lung tumor tissue. The TCR originated in a woman between 50 and 59 years old with non-small cell lung cancer. The V and J genes are TRBV6-1 and TRBJ2-7; the D gene cannot be resolved reliably. The CDR3 loop reads CASSRPGSYAQYF. At the DNA level, the sequence is TGTGCCAGCAGTCGACCGGGCTCCTATGCGCAGTACTTC.